This entry is about one TCR beta chain. Its specificity is not known. Here immunoSEQ multiplex PCR was the method, and the copy in TCRdb shows in-frame clones only, minus some. This sample has 77,000 or so clones, with more than 90% found just once. The source of the sample is a study of OX40 agonist ivuxolimab in advanced cancers. Study-level results: CD8+ T cells (on average) carried more expanded clones than CD4+ T cells.

Sequencing was performed on CD4+ or CD8+ T cells sorted from blood, taken in a trial of the OX40 agonist ivuxolimab. The receptor comes from an adult with an advanced solid tumor such as melanoma, head and neck, liver or kidney cancer.

CDR3 loop: CASSLPRDREGRETQYF. For the CDR3, the DNA is TGTGCCAGCAGCTTGCCCCGGGACAGGGAAGGGCGAGAGACCCAGTACTTC. This chain joins TRBV5-4 and TRBJ2-5; TRBD1 matches at 9 bases. The CDR3 is 17 residues long. Per germline, CDR1 SGHNT and CDR2 YYREEE (reference sequence). V lost 1 base and J lost 4; bases outside the gene matches: 11.